The clone carrying this T cell receptor (beta chain) was counted only a few times. The CDR3 loop spans 18 amino acids. Germline CDR1 is MDHEN and CDR2 is SYDVKM. Trimming at V came to 3 bases and at J to 6 bases, leaving 14 bases not matched to a gene. This specimen comes from a study of OX40 agonist ivuxolimab in advanced cancers. Using immunoSEQ multiplex PCR, the repertoire was profiled, and TCRdb retains in-frame clones only, with some absent. The data show tens of thousands of clones, over 80% seen once. The sample in question was CD4+ or CD8+ T cells sorted from blood, obtained in a trial of the OX40 agonist ivuxolimab. This TCR came from an adult with an advanced solid tumor such as melanoma, head and neck, liver or kidney cancer. The chain uses TRBV28 and TRBJ1-1, with 12 bases aligning to TRBD1. The CDR3 sequence is CASSFNSRDRGRHAEAFF. CDR3 DNA sequence: TGTGCCAGCAGTTTTAATTCTCGGGACAGGGGGCGTCACGCTGAAGCTTTCTTT.